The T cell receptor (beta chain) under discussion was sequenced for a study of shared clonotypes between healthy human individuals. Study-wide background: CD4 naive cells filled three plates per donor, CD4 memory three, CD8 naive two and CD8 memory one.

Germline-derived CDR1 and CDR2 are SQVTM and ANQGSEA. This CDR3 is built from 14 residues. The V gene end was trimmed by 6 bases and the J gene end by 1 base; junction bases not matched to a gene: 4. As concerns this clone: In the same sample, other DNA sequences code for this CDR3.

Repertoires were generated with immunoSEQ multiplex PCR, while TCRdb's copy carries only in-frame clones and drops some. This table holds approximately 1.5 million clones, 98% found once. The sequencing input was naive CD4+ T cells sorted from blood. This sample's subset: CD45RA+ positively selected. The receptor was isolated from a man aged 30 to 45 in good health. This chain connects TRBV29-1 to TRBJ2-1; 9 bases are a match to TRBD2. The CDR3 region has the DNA TGCAGCGTCGGAGCGGGAGGATCCTACAATGAGCAGTTCTTC. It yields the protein CSVGAGGSYNEQFF.